The present T cell receptor beta chain was sequenced within a study of T-cell memory formation after mild COVID-19. In the study overall: Each donor largely had its own TCR clusters.

The CDR3 length is 16 residues. Per germline, CDR1 SGDLS and CDR2 YYNGEE. Trimming cost V 0 bases and J 7 bases, with 16 bases left between them. TCRdb reprocessed the 5' RACE reads via MiXCR and lists one record per CDR3 protein. This table has roughly 250,000 distinct CDR3 sequences, over 15% appearing once. This clonotype was detected a few times. Its antigen remains unidentified. Study-level findings and limits: Second-wave clones that peaked on day 37 lacked confirmed SARS-CoV-2 specificity. Contracting clones from day 15 to 85 showed balanced CD4/CD8; later expanders favored CD4+. Some clones that responded were present in memory (sampled pre-infection), which suggests cross-reactive memory joined.

The sample comprised PBMCs or a T cell subset sorted from them (not recorded which). This receptor was identified in a man younger than 35 who had mild COVID-19 (a few samples of this study predate the infection). Cell type and time point are not known. The V and J genes are TRBV9 and TRBJ2-2; D uncertain. CDR3 residues: CASSVARAIRSGELFF. CDR3 sequence (DNA): TGTGCCAGCAGCGTAGCTCGGGCGATCCGGAGCGGGGAGCTGTTTTTT.